These T cell receptor beta chains were read from a single sample in a study of blood T cell repertoires in COVID-19. Data came from immunoSEQ multiplex PCR; TCRdb stores just in-frame clones and leaves some out. Seen here are approximately 460,000 clones, 75% to 90% observed once, and the top ten hold around 0.9%. Sequencing used peripheral blood. The receptors originated from a man between 18 and 35 years old with COVID-19, enrolled during active disease. CDR3s include the opening cysteine and the closing phenylalanine or tryptophan. D genes are given only for firm matches. The size of a clone is reported for some rows only, either as once, few or many, or as a class for expanded clones.

abundance	v_gene	d_gene	j_gene	CDR3aa	CDR3nt
-	TRBV6-5	-	TRBJ2-7	CASSPDRTYEQYF	TGTGCCAGCAGTCCAGACAGAACCTACGAGCAGTACTTC
-	TRBV21-1	-	TRBJ2-5	CASRWTSGRGWTWETQYF	TGTGCCAGCAGGTGGACTAGCGGGCGAGGGTGGACGTGGGAGACCCAGTACTTC
once	TRBV3-1/TRBV3-2	-	TRBJ2-3	CASSQDMSDTQYF	TGTGCCAGCAGCCAAGACATGTCAGATACGCAGTATTTT
-	TRBV15	-	TRBJ1-5	CATSLENQPQHF	TGTGCCACTTCCCTGGAGAATCAGCCCCAGCATTTT
-	TRBV5-4	-	TRBJ2-2	CATRIGENTGELFF	TGTGCCACCCGGATAGGGGAAAACACCGGGGAGCTGTTTTTT
-	TRBV6-5	-	TRBJ2-1	CASSPRQGGNEQFF	TGTGCCAGCAGTCCCAGACAGGGAGGCAATGAGCAGTTCTTC
-	TRBV7-9	TRBD2	TRBJ2-7	CASRSKAGDTYEQYF	TGTGCCAGCAGGTCGAAGGCGGGGGATACCTACGAGCAGTACTTC
-	TRBV2	TRBD2	TRBJ2-7	CASMTSGKYEQYF	TGTGCCAGCATGACTAGCGGGAAATACGAGCAGTACTTC
-	TRBV13	TRBD1	TRBJ2-2	CASSLEQGDTGELFF	TGTGCCAGCAGCTTAGAACAGGGGGACACCGGGGAGCTGTTTTTT
-	TRBV3-1/TRBV3-2	TRBD1	TRBJ2-4	CASSLGQGGGVIQYF	TGTGCCAGCAGCCTCGGACAGGGGGGTGGAGTCATTCAGTACTTC
-	TRBV11-2	-	TRBJ2-7	CASSLDSAYEQYF	TGTGCCAGCAGCTTAGATTCGGCCTACGAGCAGTACTTC
-	TRBV7-3	TRBD2	TRBJ2-5	CASSPGLAGPRETQYF	TGTGCCAGCAGCCCGGGACTAGCGGGGCCTCGGGAGACCCAGTACTTC
-	TRBV2	TRBD2	TRBJ2-7	CASRPGLASGEQYF	TGTGCCAGCAGGCCCGGACTAGCGTCTGGCGAGCAGTACTTC
-	TRBV13	TRBD1	TRBJ2-7	CASSFSGTENYEQYF	TGTGCCAGCAGCTTCTCCGGGACAGAGAACTACGAGCAGTACTTC
-	TRBV29-1	TRBD1	TRBJ2-5	CSVERGPQETQYF	TGCAGCGTTGAAAGGGGGCCTCAAGAGACCCAGTACTTC
-	TRBV15	TRBD1	TRBJ2-7	CATSKETGQGMTYEQYF	TGTGCCACCAGCAAAGAGACAGGACAGGGAATGACGTACGAGCAGTACTTC
few	TRBV6-5	TRBD1	TRBJ2-7	CATRQGSYEQYF	TGTGCCACCCGACAGGGATCCTACGAGCAGTACTTC
-	TRBV12-3/TRBV12-4	-	TRBJ1-2	CASSDRYGYTF	TGTGCCAGCAGTGATAGATATGGCTACACCTTC
once	TRBV4-2	TRBD2	TRBJ2-1	CASSQGTSVYNEQFF	TGTGCCAGCAGCCAAGGGACTAGCGTTTACAATGAGCAGTTCTTC
-	TRBV7-2	TRBD2	TRBJ2-7	CASSLKAGVVEQYF	TGTGCCAGCAGCTTAAAAGCGGGAGTTGTAGAGCAGTACTTC
-	TRBV5-1	-	TRBJ2-5	CASSSGTQRETQYF	TGCGCCAGCAGCTCCGGGACTCAGAGGGAGACCCAGTACTTC
-	TRBV19	-	TRBJ2-1	CASRPSASSYNEQFF	TGTGCCAGTAGGCCTAGCGCGAGCTCCTACAATGAGCAGTTCTTC
-	TRBV27	-	TRBJ1-4	CASSGVYGGEKLFF	TGTGCCAGCAGCGGGGTATATGGGGGCGAAAAACTGTTTTTT
-	TRBV7-6	-	TRBJ2-1	CASSLDGGNYNEQFF	TGTGCCAGCAGCTTAGACGGGGGTAACTACAATGAGCAGTTCTTC
-	TRBV7-9	TRBD1	TRBJ2-3	CASRPGQGPDTQYF	TGTGCCAGCAGACCTGGACAGGGCCCAGATACGCAGTATTTT
-	TRBV30	TRBD2	TRBJ2-3	CAWSVLLAADTQYF	TGTGCCTGGAGTGTTTTGCTAGCGGCAGATACGCAGTATTTT
-	TRBV25-1	-	TRBJ1-1	CASTGFNTEAFF	TGTGCCAGCACAGGCTTTAACACTGAAGCTTTCTTT
-	TRBV19	TRBD1	TRBJ1-5	CASSIDRDRGRISNQPQHF	TGTGCCAGTAGTATAGATCGGGACAGGGGTCGTATTAGCAATCAGCCCCAGCATTTT
-	TRBV10-3	TRBD2	TRBJ2-7	CAIREGTSGRGHEQYF	TGTGCCATCCGGGAGGGGACTAGCGGGAGAGGTCACGAGCAGTACTTC
-	TRBV19	TRBD1	TRBJ1-1	CASIGRGPTMNTEAFF	TGTGCCAGTATAGGCAGGGGGCCCACTATGAACACTGAAGCTTTCTTT
-	TRBV5-1	TRBD1	TRBJ1-1	CASSLGQGKGEAFF	TGCGCCAGCAGCTTGGGACAGGGGAAAGGTGAAGCTTTCTTT
-	TRBV10-2	-	TRBJ1-2	CASSLQGLNYGYTF	TGCGCCAGCAGCCTCCAGGGGTTGAACTATGGCTACACCTTC
-	TRBV9	TRBD1	TRBJ2-1	CASSVGQGSDEQFF	TGTGCCAGCAGCGTAGGACAGGGTAGTGATGAGCAGTTCTTC